The rows below give T cell receptor beta chains drawn from one sample of a study of T cell clones after liver transplantation. TCRdb's table, derived via immunoSEQ multiplex PCR, lists solely in-frame clones and lacks some. Here the sample spans around 100,000 clones, around 80% being singletons. The sequenced sample was CD4+ T cells from blood, obtained approximately 4 years after liver transplant. The receptors come from a human patient who received a liver transplant. Some T cells could come from the graft donor. Each CDR3 is given with its conserved first and last residue. Each record gives: V gene, J gene, CDR3 length, CDR3 protein.

TRBV27,TRBJ1-1,14,CASSSPRGGAEAFF
TRBV19,TRBJ2-3,13,CASSRHYTDTQYF
TRBV7-2,TRBJ1-2,14,CASKSGLGFYGYTF
TRBV5-5,TRBJ2-3,16,CASSLGLAGGPDTQYF
TRBV5-4,TRBJ2-5,15,CASSQQTARVETQYF
TRBV30,TRBJ1-4,14,CAWSVLWANEKLFF
TRBV2,TRBJ2-1,14,CASAGQGYYNEQFF
TRBV19,TRBJ1-3,16,CASTSRGSLSGNTIYF
TRBV30,TRBJ1-1,11,CARSGNTEAFF
TRBV19,TRBJ2-1,16,CASVSDSGTTYNEQFF
TRBV5-1,TRBJ2-3,16,CASSLGLGAGTDTQYF
TRBV11-2,TRBJ2-7,18,CASSLSARLRTPSYEQYF
TRBV18,TRBJ2-1,15,CASSPPGTTYNEQFF
TRBV19,TRBJ2-7,17,CASSKQRGSTGSYEQYF
TRBV9,TRBJ2-1,15,CASSVSDRRDNEQFF
TRBV6-1,TRBJ2-7,14,CASRNPNREREQYF
TRBV6-4,TRBJ1-2,13,CASSAPGGYGYTF
TRBV28,TRBJ1-6,13,CASSLQGFSPLHF
TRBV30,TRBJ2-7,14,CAWRRDRQTYEQYF
TRBV5-4,TRBJ1-1,14,CASSIDRGSTEAFF
TRBV5-1,TRBJ2-2,14,CASSGTSGTGELFF
TRBV5-1,TRBJ2-3,16,CASSLAIAGAGDTQYF
TRBV2,TRBJ2-1,14,CASVFQDVINEQFF
TRBV28,TRBJ2-1,15,CASSLQTTSGDEQFF
TRBV27,TRBJ1-6,13,CASSFYVNSPLHF
TRBV6-1,TRBJ1-5,15,CASSEAQLTGQPQHF
TRBV7-9,TRBJ2-7,15,CASSTTGTPSYEQYF
TRBV10-3,TRBJ1-5,16,CAISNPNQASNQPQHF